This T cell receptor beta chain appears in the sequencing data of a study of blood T cell repertoires in COVID-19. Study summary: Whether acute or convalescent, the COVID-19 samples came from the United States, Italy and Spain. Sources were T cells, B-cell-depleted T cells, or PBMCs; the material itself was cDNA or gDNA.

This clone came up a few times. Original processing methods: Estimates of nucleated cell counts were drawn from the amplification of reference gene primers. Clones were sequenced by immunoSEQ multiplex PCR, and TCRdb holds only the in-frame ones, with some missing. The V and J calls and clone size are taken from that table; D and trimming were inferred from the DNA. Of 92,000 or so clones listed, approximately 75% are singletons. This receptor was obtained from a woman older than 75 with acute or convalescent COVID-19. Input material: peripheral blood.

Written as DNA, the CDR3 is TGTGCCATCCGCGGGACGGCCAGCTACGAGCAGTACTTC. Translating gives CAIRGTASYEQYF. The chain employs TRBV2 and TRBJ2-7; perhaps TRBD2 as D (6 bases). The CDR3 has 13 amino acids. Germline lookup yields CDR1 SNHLY and CDR2 FYNNEI. The V end was cut by 10 bases, the J end by 3 bases, with 16 bases between. Based on the CDR3 plus reference TRBV2 and TRBJ2-7, the full variable domain is EPEVTQTPSHQVTQMGQEVILRCVPISNHLYFYWYRQILGQKVEFLVSFYNNEISEKSEIFDDQFSVERPDGSNFTLKIRSTKLEDSAMYFCAIRGTASYEQYFGPGTRLTVT.